A single sample gave rise to the 29 T cell receptor beta chains below, sequenced in a study of Ad26.COV2.S vaccination and SARS-CoV-2 variants. Treatment noted: roughly 20 received Ad26.COV2.S at low or high dose, single or two shots; five or six received placebo; per-sample allocation not given. Sampling happened 63 days after the first vaccine or placebo injection. Libraries were prepared by immunoSEQ multiplex PCR; TCRdb keeps only in-frame clonotypes and omits some of them. The table records 200,000 to 250,000 clones, roughly 90% of them present only once. The sample consisted of peripheral blood, taken in a trial of Ad26.COV2.S vaccine versus placebo. These receptors all come from a person between 18 and 65 years old who received the Ad26.COV2.S COVID-19 vaccine or a placebo.

J is TRBJ2-7 and V is TRBV9; 10 nucleotides agree with TRBD1. V lost 3 bases to trimming and J lost 0 bases; unmatched junction nucleotides: 3. The CDR3 extends over 15 amino acids. Germline lookup yields CDR1 SGDLS and CDR2 YYNGEE. CDR3 DNA sequence: TGTGCCAGCAGCGCCGGGACAGGGGTCTCCTACGAGCAGTACTTC. Amino acid sequence: CASSAGTGVSYEQYF.

The chain couples TRBV6-5 to TRBJ2-5, with D hard to call. This CDR3 is 13 amino acids long. The V and J ends lost 7 bases and 5 bases respectively, with 14 bases between them. The germline V gene encodes CDR1 MNHEY and CDR2 SVGAGI. CDR3 in DNA: TGTGCCAGCACCCCCGTAGGGCAGGAGACCCAGTACTTC. It encodes CASTPVGQETQYF.

The V call is TRBV15, the J call TRBJ2-1; 7 bases fit TRBD2. CDR1 and CDR2 (germline): LNHNV, YYDKDF (reference sequence). The CDR3 is made up of 14 amino acids. V shed 1 base, J shed 4 bases, and the junction held 1 base outside the gene matches. The CDR3 here is CATSRAGGYNEQFF. CDR3 nucleotide sequence: TGTGCCACCAGCAGAGCGGGGGGTTACAATGAGCAGTTCTTC.

The V and J genes are TRBV28 and TRBJ2-7, with D perhaps TRBD1 (5 bases). Deletions cut 1 base from V and 0 bases from J, with 10 bases between. The CDR3 has 15 residues. Germline V gene sequence: CDR1 MDHEN, CDR2 SYDVKM. The CDR3 protein is CASSLLQDNSYEQYF. In nucleotides, the CDR3 is TGTGCCAGCAGTTTATTACAGGACAACTCCTACGAGCAGTACTTC. The variable domain in full, completed from reference TRBV28 and TRBJ2-7, reads DVKVTQSSRYLVKRTGEKVFLECVQDMDHENMFWYRQDPGLGLRLIYFSYDVKMKEKGDIPEGYSVSREKKERFSLILESASTNQTSMYLCASSLLQDNSYEQYFGPGTRLTVT.

The gene calls are TRBV13 and TRBJ2-1; 9 bases map to TRBD1. The germline CDR1 and CDR2 sequences are PRHDT and FYEKMQ (reference sequence). The CDR3 is 16 amino acids. V shed 5 bases and J 5 bases; nucleotides not matched to a gene: 10. The CDR3 DNA follows: TGTGCCAGCAGCGCGAAATCCGGGACAGGGAACAATGAGCAGTTCTTC. Encoded protein: CASSAKSGTGNNEQFF.

The chain links TRBV7-2 to TRBJ2-7; the match to TRBD1 covers 8 bases. This CDR3 has 13 residues. The V gene end was trimmed by 5 bases and the J gene end by 7 bases; junction bases not matched to a gene: 7. Looked up from germline, CDR1 is SGHTA and CDR2 is FQGNSA. CDR3 bases: TGTGCCAGCAGCCCAGGGGGCTTGATTGAGCAGTACTTC. It translates to CASSPGGLIEQYF.

The rearrangement uses TRBV12-3 or TRBV12-4 and TRBJ1-5; 10 bases map to TRBD1. The V and J ends lost 6 bases and 6 bases, in that order; junction bases with no gene match: 2. This CDR3 contains 13 residues. This chain's CDR3 is CASRGQGGQPQHF. The DNA for the CDR3 is TGTGCCAGCAGAGGACAGGGGGGTCAGCCCCAGCATTTT.

This clone is a singleton in its sample. This chain links TRBV30 with TRBJ1-2; D may be TRBD1 (6 bases). The V gene lost 0 bases and the J gene lost 7 bases, with 12 bases spanning the gap. There are 13 residues in the CDR3. Germline CDR1 GTSNPN, CDR2 SVGIG (reference sequence). CDR3 sequence (DNA): TGTGCCTGGAGTGTTGGGGGGGCGGCTGGCTACACCTTC. Translated: CAWSVGGAAGYTF. The complete variable domain, with remaining parts taken from reference TRBV30 and TRBJ1-2, reads SQTIHQWPATLVQPVGSPLSLECTVEGTSNPNLYWYRQAAGRGLQLLFYSVGIGQISSEVPQNLSASRPQDRQFILSSKKLLLSDSGFYLCAWSVGGAAGYTFGSGTRLTVV.

V is TRBV20-1 and J is TRBJ2-3; no firm D call. The CDR3 covers 11 residues. The V and J ends lost 1 base and 7 bases respectively, with 6 bases between them. Per germline, CDR1 DFQATT and CDR2 SNEGSKA (reference sequence). This chain's CDR3 is CSARVGNTQYF. DNA for the CDR3: TGCAGTGCTAGAGTTGGAAATACGCAGTATTTT.

This sequence joins TRBV6-2 or TRBV6-3 and TRBJ2-7; D uncertain. Per the germline V gene, CDR1 is MNHEY and CDR2 is SVGEGT. Trimming stripped 3 bases from V and 7 bases from J, with 10 bases between. The CDR3 is 12 amino acids. The CDR3 bases are TGTGCCAGCAGTTATCATCCGAGGGAGCAGTACTTC. Protein sequence: CASSYHPREQYF.

The rearrangement links TRBV2 to TRBJ1-5; 9 bases agree with TRBD1. The V gene end was trimmed by 7 bases and the J gene end by 7 bases; junction bases not matched to a gene: 2. Germline CDR1 SNHLY, CDR2 FYNNEI. CDR3 length: 12 residues. CDR3 sequence reads: CASTDRGQPQHF. The CDR3 coding sequence is TGTGCCAGCACGGACAGGGGACAGCCCCAGCATTTT.

This clone was detected once. This chain connects TRBV7-9 to TRBJ1-2; D not certain. The CDR3 contains 15 residues. The V end lost 0 bases, the J end lost 3 bases, and 11 bases lay between the germline ends. The germline CDR1 and CDR2 sequences are SEHNR and FQNEAQ (reference sequence). CDR3 amino acids: CASSLAPPAYYGYTF. For the CDR3, the DNA is TGTGCCAGCAGCTTAGCGCCCCCAGCTTACTATGGCTACACCTTC.

CDR3 bases: TGCGCCAGCAGTGAGTCGAGTTACGAGCAGTACTTC. Protein: CASSESSYEQYF. The chain joins TRBV10-1 to TRBJ2-7; the D is unclear. Germline CDR1 and CDR2: WNHNN and SYGVQD (reference sequence). The V end lost 0 bases, the J end lost 4 bases, and 4 bases lay between the germline ends. The CDR3 extends over 12 amino acids.

The V gene is TRBV10-3, the J gene TRBJ1-5, with TRBD1 matching 7 bases. V shed 7 bases, J shed 5 bases, and the junction held 8 bases outside the gene matches. The CDR3 spans 14 residues. Germline CDR1 ENHRY, CDR2 SYGVKD. CDR3 residues: CAINRQGLDQPQHF. In nucleotides, the CDR3 is TGTGCCATCAATCGACAGGGATTGGATCAGCCCCAGCATTTT.

The chain uses TRBV2 and TRBJ1-5, with no clear D. The germline V gene has CDR1 SNHLY and CDR2 FYNNEI. With 6 bases removed from V and 0 bases from J, the gap between germline ends came to 12 bases. The CDR3 is made up of 15 amino acids. The DNA of the CDR3 is TGTGCCAGCAGCTCCTACACCGCTAGCAATCAGCCCCAGCATTTT. Amino acid sequence: CASSSYTASNQPQHF.

The genes are TRBV30 and TRBJ2-1; unclear D gene. The germline V gene encodes CDR1 GTSNPN and CDR2 SVGIG (reference sequence). The CDR3 sequence is 15 residues long. Trimming took off 5 bases at V and 0 bases at J, with 14 bases between the two ends. The CDR3 region has the DNA TGTGCCTGGTCCCCTGGGATGAGCTCCTACAATGAGCAGTTCTTC. Its protein is CAWSPGMSSYNEQFF.

The V call is TRBV7-9, the J call TRBJ2-1; a possible D gene is TRBD1 (6 bases). The germline V gene encodes CDR1 SEHNR and CDR2 FQNEAQ (reference sequence). V lost 0 bases and J lost 0, with 18 bases in between. The CDR3 has 19 residues. The CDR3 DNA follows: TGTGCCAGCAGCTTAGCGCTTAACAGGGCCTCGAGCTCCTACAATGAGCAGTTCTTC. It codes for CASSLALNRASSSYNEQFF. Based on the CDR3 plus reference TRBV7-9 and TRBJ2-1, the full variable domain is DTGVSQNPRHKITKRGQNVTFRCDPISEHNRLYWYRQTLGQGPEFLTYFQNEAQLEKSRLLSDRFSAERPKGSFSTLEIQRTEQGDSAMYLCASSLALNRASSSYNEQFFGPGTRLTVL.

The chain joins TRBV7-2 to TRBJ2-4; D call uncertain. CDR3 length equals 13 residues. Trimming pared 1 base from V and 8 bases from J, leaving 9 bases between. Germline CDR1 and CDR2: SGHTA and FQGNSA. CDR3 nucleotide sequence: TGTGCCAGCAGCTTAGGACCTTTGGACATTCAGTACTTC. This encodes CASSLGPLDIQYF.

The J gene is TRBJ2-7, the V gene TRBV7-3; 8 bases match TRBD2. CDR3 length: 15 amino acids. After removal of 5 bases from V and 2 bases from J, the junction contained 8 bases not matched to a gene. Germline V gene lookup returns CDR1 SGHTA and CDR2 FQGTGA. The DNA for the CDR3 is TGTGCCAGCAGCCCAGGTGGTAGCGGGACCTACGAGCAGTACTTC. This gives the protein CASSPGGSGTYEQYF.

This sequence joins TRBV7-2 and TRBJ2-3; D is possibly TRBD2 (5 bases). Germline V gene sequence: CDR1 SGHTA, CDR2 FQGNSA. There are 15 residues in the CDR3. Trimming pared 1 base from V and 2 bases from J, leaving 10 bases between. This CDR3 reads CASSLGSGLTDTQYF. The CDR3 DNA reads TGTGCCAGCAGCTTAGGGAGCGGACTCACAGATACGCAGTATTTT.

The CDR3 DNA sequence: TGTGCCAGCAGTTTTTTCGGGACTAGCGGGGCATACACAGATACGCAGTATTTT. Its translation is CASSFFGTSGAYTDTQYF. The chain uses TRBV27 and TRBJ2-3; the match to TRBD2 covers 13 bases. The CDR3 is made up of 18 amino acids. With 3 bases clipped from V and 2 bases from J, the junction kept 8 bases outside the gene matches. Per the germline V gene, CDR1 is MNHEY and CDR2 is SMNVEV (reference sequence).

This chain joins TRBV2 and TRBJ1-4, with 9 bases matching TRBD1. With V trimmed by 3 bases and J by 6 bases, 5 bases remained unmatched. The CDR3 runs 15 residues. Germline loops: CDR1 SNHLY, CDR2 FYNNEI. The CDR3 nucleotides read TGTGCCAGCAGTGATCCCCGGGACAGGGATGAAAAACTGTTTTTT. Translating it yields CASSDPRDRDEKLFF. Together with reference TRBV2 and TRBJ1-4, the CDR3 gives the full variable domain: EPEVTQTPSHQVTQMGQEVILRCVPISNHLYFYWYRQILGQKVEFLVSFYNNEISEKSEIFDDQFSVERPDGSNFTLKIRSTKLEDSAMYFCASSDPRDRDEKLFFGSGTQLSVL.

This sequence joins TRBV19 and TRBJ2-3; 12 bases align to TRBD2. The length of the CDR3 is 15 residues. Germline lookup yields CDR1 LNHDA and CDR2 SQIVND (reference sequence). V shed 5 bases, J shed 6 bases, and the junction held 6 bases outside the gene matches. CDR3 sequence: CASSLAGGPADTQYF. The CDR3 DNA is TGTGCCAGTAGTCTAGCGGGGGGGCCAGCTGATACGCAGTATTTT.

The J gene is TRBJ2-1, the V gene TRBV30; D gene unclear. The germline V and J ends were trimmed by 5 bases and 9 bases, with 5 bases remaining between them. The CDR3 is 9 amino acids. Germline V lookup: CDR1 GTSNPN, CDR2 SVGIG (reference sequence). CDR3 protein: CAWGPEQFF. The CDR3 DNA is TGTGCCTGGGGCCCTGAGCAGTTCTTC.

V and J are TRBV29-1 and TRBJ1-1; TRBD1 might be the D (5 bases). CDR3 length: 14 residues. Between the trimmed V and J ends, which lost 6 bases and 1 base, there was a span of 15 bases. Germline V gene sequence: CDR1 SQVTM, CDR2 ANQGSEA. CDR3 coding DNA: TGCAGCGTCCAAACCGGGACGGCGAACACTGAAGCTTTCTTT. Protein: CSVQTGTANTEAFF.

With respect to this clone: One end of the junction varies from germline; a read error may be responsible. The chain has TRBV7-8 and TRBJ2-7; D not certain. The CDR3 is 12 amino acids. Germline CDR1 reads SGHVS; CDR2 reads FQNEAQ. The CDR3 spells CASSPLSFEQYF. The CDR3 DNA reads TGTGCCAGCAGCCCGCTATCCTTCGAGCAGTACTTC.

This clone showed up just once. This chain joins TRBV10-3 and TRBJ2-7, with 7 bases fitting TRBD2. Germline CDR1 reads ENHRY; CDR2 reads SYGVKD. There are 13 residues in the CDR3. Here the CDR3 DNA reads TGTGCTGCAAGGGAGGGCAGGGACTACGAGCAGTACTTC. Translation: CAAREGRDYEQYF.

This clone was picked up one time. The chain uses TRBV2 and TRBJ2-2; 7 bases match TRBD1. Unmatched junction bases numbered 7, after V lost 8 bases and J lost 4 bases. Germline assignment: CDR1 SNHLY and CDR2 FYNNEI. This CDR3 comprises 14 residues. Here the CDR3 reads CASRQGEVTGELFF. CDR3 in DNA: TGTGCCAGCCGACAGGGAGAGGTCACCGGGGAGCTGTTTTTT.

The V and J genes are TRBV3-1 (or the pseudogene TRBV3-2) and TRBJ1-2; 11 bases align to TRBD1. CDR1 is LGHDT, CDR2 YNNKEL, per germline (reference sequence). J was trimmed by 7 bases and V by 3 bases; bases with no gene match: 7. The CDR3 runs to 15 residues. The CDR3 sequence: CASSQEDRGRSGYTF. The CDR3, as DNA: TGTGCCAGCAGCCAGGAGGACAGGGGGCGGTCTGGCTACACCTTC.